Sequencing of this TCR beta chain was carried out in a study of shared clonotypes between healthy human individuals. Each replicate PCR on the sorted subsets used approximately 180 ng DNA (roughly 32,000 T cell genomes). Here immunoSEQ multiplex PCR was the method, and the copy in TCRdb shows in-frame clones only, minus some. This table holds 950,000 to 1,100,000 clones, 60% to 80% found once. The CDR3 has 14 residues. The germline gives CDR1 MNHEY, CDR2 SVGAGI. Germline trimming cut 7 bases from V and 4 bases from J; bases unmatched to any gene: 9. This chain links TRBV6-5 with TRBJ2-7; 8 nucleotides line up with TRBD2. This receptor was identified in a man aged 18 to 30 in good health. Sequenced: memory CD4+ T cells sorted from blood. The subset here: CD45RA-negative fraction. CDR3 nucleotide sequence: TGTGCCAGCATCCCGGGCGGGGGGCGATACGAGCAGTACTTC. Translation: CASIPGGGRYEQYF.